The 9 T cell receptor beta chains given below trace back to one sample, sequenced in a study of cytomegalovirus exposure and HLA in healthy donors (TCRdb year 2017). Receptors were amplified or captured by the immunoSEQ multiplex PCR assay. For the multiplex PCR, a mixture combining 60 forward primers for TCR Vbeta segments and 13 reverse primers for TCR Jbeta segments was used. This is the immuneACCESS table as TCRdb keeps it, with only in-frame sequences that have V and J called. A part of the clones is gone; compared with another copy, unresolved V genes explain less than half, and the rest is unexplained. This sample gives 99,000 or so clones in total; approximately 11% of them show up just once. Around 16% of the sample is held by the ten biggest clonotypes. Sequencing was done on a sample of PBMCs. These receptors came from a man aged 35 to 55 in good health and CMV-seropositive.

The genes are TRBV6-5 and TRBJ2-7; 8 bases fit TRBD2. Germline-derived CDR1 and CDR2 are MNHEY and SVGAGI. Trimming cost V 2 bases and J 3 bases; bases outside gene matches: 3. The CDR3 has 14 residues. This CDR3 is CASSYRLAGYEQYF. The CDR3 nucleotides are TGTGCCAGCAGTTACCGCCTAGCGGGCTACGAGCAGTACTTC.

This clone has just a few counts. The CDR3 here is CASSSTGWDGELFF. CDR3 DNA: TGTGCCAGCAGTTCGACAGGGTGGGACGGGGAGCTGTTTTTT. The chain has TRBV28 and TRBJ2-2; TRBD1 aligns across 7 bases. The CDR3 has 14 amino acids. The V and J ends lost 4 bases and 7 bases, in that order; junction bases with no gene match: 6. Looked up from germline, CDR1 is MDHEN and CDR2 is SYDVKM.

CDR3 bases: TGTGCCAGTAGTATAGGAACAGGGGGCGGCTATGGCTACACCTTC. Its translation is CASSIGTGGGYGYTF. This chain uses TRBV19 with TRBJ1-2, with TRBD1 identical over 9 bases. Trimming at V came to 1 base and at J to 4 bases, leaving 4 bases not matched to a gene. The CDR3 extends over 15 amino acids. Germline lookup yields CDR1 LNHDA and CDR2 SQIVND (reference sequence).

The chain is built from TRBV18 and TRBJ2-7; perhaps TRBD1 as D (6 bases). Germline-derived CDR1 and CDR2 are KGHSH and LQKENI. This CDR3 is 14 amino acids long. The V gene lost 3 bases and the J gene lost 0 bases, with 9 bases spanning the gap. Here the CDR3 DNA reads TGTGCCAGCTCACCGCAACAGGGCTCCTACGAGCAGTACTTC. The encoded protein is CASSPQQGSYEQYF. The full variable domain, in which reference TRBV18 and TRBJ2-7 provide the parts outside the CDR3, is NAGVMQNPRHLVRRRGQEARLRCSPMKGHSHVYWYRQLPEEGLKFMVYLQKENIIDESGMPKERFSAEFPKEGPSILRIQQVVRGDSAAYFCASSPQQGSYEQYFGPGTRLTVT.

This clone has a handful of counts. V gene TRBV28 combines with J gene TRBJ1-2; the D gene is possibly TRBD1 (5 bases). Deletions cut 4 bases from V and 7 bases from J, with 10 bases between. Per germline, CDR1 MDHEN and CDR2 SYDVKM. The CDR3 extends over 12 amino acids. The CDR3 region has the DNA TGTGCCAGCAGTTACCAGGGTCTTGGCTACACCTTC. The encoded protein is CASSYQGLGYTF.

This clone showed up just a few times. CDR3 nucleotide sequence: TGTGCCAGCAGTTCCACGGGACTCCTAAGCTCCTACGAGCAGTACTTC. It encodes CASSSTGLLSSYEQYF. The chain is built from TRBV27 and TRBJ2-7, with D perhaps TRBD2 (6 bases). CDR1 MNHEY and CDR2 SMNVEV come from the germline V gene (reference sequence). The length of the CDR3 is 16 residues. V was cut by 4 bases and J by 0 bases, with 16 bases left in between.

This sequence joins TRBV7-6 and TRBJ2-6; a weak D match, TRBD1 (6 bases). The CDR3 contains 15 residues. The V and J ends lost 5 bases and 2 bases respectively, with 10 bases between them. Germline-derived CDR1 and CDR2 are SGHVS and FNYEAQ. CDR3 DNA sequence: TGTGCCAGCAGCCGTCGGACAGCTGGGGCCAACGTCCTGACTTTC. This translates into CASSRRTAGANVLTF.

In its sample, this clone was seen a few times. The chain links TRBV9 to TRBJ2-3, with 7 bases fitting TRBD1. This CDR3 contains 15 residues. Germline CDR1 SGDLS, CDR2 YYNGEE. With V trimmed by 0 bases and J by 5 bases, 6 bases remained unmatched. The CDR3 DNA follows: TGTGCCAGCAGCGTAGAAAACAGGGGTATAGATACGCAGTATTTT. Protein sequence: CASSVENRGIDTQYF.

The rearrangement links TRBV29-1 to TRBJ2-1; 12 bases match TRBD2. The CDR3 totals 15 residues. J was trimmed by 13 bases and V by 5 bases; bases with no gene match: 15. The germline CDR1 and CDR2 sequences are SQVTM and ANQGSEA. This CDR3 reads CSVRLAGDGSDRQFF. CDR3 sequence (DNA): TGCAGCGTTAGACTAGCGGGAGACGGCTCAGATAGACAGTTCTTC.